These 30 T cell receptor beta chains share one sample of origin, sequenced in a study of Ad26.COV2.S vaccination and SARS-CoV-2 variants. Profiling relied on immunoSEQ multiplex PCR, and the TCRdb table lists in-frame clones only, not all of them. In the table there are roughly 100,000 clones, around 80% of which are singletons. This material consisted of peripheral blood, taken after recovery from COVID-19. Receptors originate from a human donor who had recovered from COVID-19.

The rearrangement joins TRBV7-2 to TRBJ2-5; TRBD1 aligns across 7 bases. The germline gives CDR1 SGHTA, CDR2 FQGNSA. Trimming removed 0 bases from V and 5 bases from J; junction bases left unmatched: 6. The CDR3 has 15 residues. The CDR3 DNA reads TGTGCCAGCAGCTTAGCAGGGGGCGAAAGCGAGACCCAGTACTTC. Amino acids: CASSLAGGESETQYF.

Many counts were recorded for this clone. The chain couples TRBV4-2 to TRBJ1-5; D is perhaps TRBD1 (6 bases). The CDR3 is 16 residues long. Germline V lookup: CDR1 LGHNA, CDR2 YNFKEQ. Trimming took off 4 bases at V and 5 bases at J, with 18 bases between the two ends. CDR3 loop: CASSPIGWGLDQPQHF. CDR3 DNA sequence: TGTGCCAGCAGCCCCATCGGGTGGGGGCTCGATCAGCCCCAGCATTTT.

Written as DNA, the CDR3 is TGTGCCAGTAGTATAAGAGGGCGTTATCAGCCCCAGCATTTT. Encoded protein: CASSIRGRYQPQHF. V usage is TRBV19 and J usage is TRBJ1-5; D gene ambiguous. V was shortened by 2 bases and J by 5 bases, with 10 bases between the two germline ends. The CDR3 is made up of 14 amino acids. Germline lookup yields CDR1 LNHDA and CDR2 SQIVND (reference sequence). Looking up the rest from reference TRBV19 and TRBJ1-5 gives the full variable domain: DGGITQSPKYLFRKEGQNVTLSCEQNLNHDAMYWYRQDPGQGLRLIYYSQIVNDFQKGDIAEGYSVSREKKESFPLTVTSAQKNPTAFYLCASSIRGRYQPQHFGDGTRLSIL.

This clone showed up just a few times. The V call is TRBV7-9, the J call TRBJ2-7; no reliable D call. The CDR3 spans 12 residues. V shed 5 bases and J shed 3 bases, with 8 bases lying between them. Per germline, CDR1 SEHNR and CDR2 FQNEAQ (reference sequence). The CDR3 here is CASSAWDYEQYF. CDR3 sequence (DNA): TGTGCCAGCAGCGCCTGGGACTACGAGCAGTACTTC.

This clone was picked up a small number of times. The chain recombines TRBV2 with TRBJ2-6; tentatively, D is TRBD1 (6 bases). Trimming cost V 7 bases and J 0 bases, with 16 bases left between them. Germline values: CDR1 SNHLY, CDR2 FYNNEI. The CDR3 has 17 amino acids. CDR3 protein: CASTPQGRNSGANVLTF. The CDR3 bases are TGTGCCAGCACCCCCCAGGGGCGTAACTCTGGGGCCAACGTCCTGACTTTC.

This rearrangement joins TRBV30 to TRBJ2-1, with TRBD1 identical over 8 bases. This CDR3 is 14 amino acids long. Germline assignment: CDR1 GTSNPN and CDR2 SVGIG (reference sequence). The V segment lost 5 bases and the J segment 0 bases; nucleotides outside the gene matches: 3. CDR3 region: CAWETGGSYNEQFF. In nucleotides, the CDR3 is TGTGCCTGGGAAACAGGGGGCTCCTACAATGAGCAGTTCTTC.

The chain employs TRBV11-2 and TRBJ1-1; no clear D. CDR3 length: 12 residues. V dropped 10 bases and J dropped 1 base, with 10 bases sitting between them. Germline assignment: CDR1 SGHAT and CDR2 FQNNGV. The chain's CDR3 is CATGVQNTEAFF. DNA of the CDR3: TGTGCCACCGGGGTCCAGAACACTGAAGCTTTCTTT. The entire variable domain, with the rest obtained from reference TRBV11-2 and TRBJ1-1, is as follows: EAGVAQSPRYKIIEKRQSVAFWCNPISGHATLYWYQQILGQGPKLLIQFQNNGVVDDSQLPKDRFSAERLKGVDSTLKIQPAKLEDSAVYLCATGVQNTEAFFGQGTRLTVV.

The chain is built from TRBV2 and TRBJ1-1; no reliable D call. Between the trimmed V and J ends, which lost 1 base and 3 bases, there was a span of 9 bases. This CDR3 spans 14 amino acids. The germline gives CDR1 SNHLY, CDR2 FYNNEI. The CDR3 protein is CASSEDGGYTEAFF. The CDR3 coding sequence is TGTGCCAGCAGTGAAGATGGCGGCTACACTGAAGCTTTCTTT.

The chain joins TRBV5-4 to TRBJ2-2, with 9 bases that match TRBD1. Germline V CDR1 and CDR2: SGHNT, YYREEE (reference sequence). This CDR3 is built from 16 residues. V lost 4 bases, J lost 5 bases, and 9 bases stayed unmatched. The CDR3: CASSGIQGAQTGELFF. CDR3 nucleotide sequence: TGTGCCAGCAGCGGAATACAGGGGGCGCAAACCGGGGAGCTGTTTTTT.

The chain uses TRBV5-1 and TRBJ2-7; D gene uncertain. The CDR3 covers 15 residues. Trimming left V 6 bases short and J 0 bases short, with 16 bases between. Germline CDR1 SGHRS, CDR2 YFSETQ. CDR3 DNA sequence: TGCGCCAGCAACGTGCTCAGTACAAGCTCCTACGAGCAGTACTTC. Residues: CASNVLSTSSYEQYF.

CDR3 coding DNA: TGCGCCAGCAGCCCTTTCGGGACTACCGTCCACGAGCAGTACTTC. Its translation: CASSPFGTTVHEQYF. The chain has TRBV5-1 and TRBJ2-7; TRBD2 aligns across 7 bases. CDR3 length equals 15 residues. Unmatched junction bases numbered 12, after V lost 4 bases and J lost 5 bases. CDR1 and CDR2 (germline): SGHRS, YFSETQ.

The chain carries TRBV7-9 and TRBJ1-5; TRBD1 might be the D (5 bases). CDR3 size: 15 residues. CDR1 is SEHNR and CDR2 is FQNEAQ in the germline V gene (reference sequence). The ends were cut back, 1 base at V and 4 bases at J, with 11 bases in the middle. CDR3 nucleotides: TGTGCCAGCAGCTTAGTGGGGGGGGAAAATCAGCCCCAGCATTTT. Encoded protein: CASSLVGGENQPQHF.

This chain links TRBV7-2 with TRBJ2-5; tentatively, D is TRBD1 or TRBD2 (6 bases each). The CDR3 totals 15 residues. CDR1 and CDR2 from the germline V gene are SGHTA and FQGNSA. The V end was cut by 3 bases, the J end by 4 bases, with 15 bases between. This CDR3 is CASSLGQGGRETQYF. CDR3 bases: TGTGCCAGCAGCTTGGGACAAGGGGGGAGAGAGACCCAGTACTTC.

This clone was picked up a small number of times. The gene calls are TRBV5-1 and TRBJ1-6, with D possibly being TRBD1 (5 bases). This CDR3 has 16 residues. Trimming removed 0 bases from V and 7 bases from J, with 14 bases in between. From germline, CDR1 is SGHRS and CDR2 YFSETQ. The CDR3 coding sequence is TGCGCCAGCAGCTTGGGGCCCGGGGGAATGAATTCACCCCTCCACTTT. Protein sequence: CASSLGPGGMNSPLHF.

This sequence joins TRBV10-3 and TRBJ2-7, with 9 bases identical to TRBD1. The CDR3 is 13 residues long. Germline V gene lookup returns CDR1 ENHRY and CDR2 SYGVKD. J was trimmed by 6 bases and V by 6 bases; bases with no gene match: 6. The CDR3 sequence is CAIRRTGVGEQYF. The CDR3 bases are TGTGCCATCAGGAGGACAGGGGTCGGCGAGCAGTACTTC.

This clone was seen just once. The chain joins TRBV5-6 to TRBJ2-7; D uncertain. The V end was cut by 4 bases, the J end by 0 bases, with 5 bases between. Germline assignment: CDR1 SGHDT and CDR2 YYEEEE. This CDR3 is 12 amino acids long. In nucleotides, the CDR3 is TGTGCCAGCAGCGCGAGCTCCTACGAGCAGTACTTC. It yields the protein CASSASSYEQYF.

In the case of this clone: An end of the junction does not agree with germline; a read error may underlie this. This rearrangement joins TRBV13 to TRBJ2-1, with 15 bases fitting TRBD2. The germline V gene encodes CDR1 PRHDT and CDR2 FYEKMQ (reference sequence). The CDR3 totals 16 residues. The CDR3 DNA is TGTGCCAGCAGCCTAGGGACTAGCGGGGGGATATATGAGCAGTTCTTC. Its protein is CASSLGTSGGIYEQFF.

This rearrangement joins TRBV6-2 or TRBV6-3 to TRBJ2-4, with 10 bases lining up with TRBD2. Losses at the gene ends were 2 bases for V and 7 bases for J; bases not matched to a gene: 5. The CDR3 is 15 amino acids. From germline, CDR1 is MNHEY and CDR2 SVGEGT. The CDR3, as DNA: TGTGCCAGCAGTTACGGAAGCGGGGGGGCCAACATTCAGTACTTC. Amino acid sequence: CASSYGSGGANIQYF.

This chain uses TRBV11-2 with TRBJ1-6; the D gene is possibly TRBD1 (5 bases). Germline V gene data show CDR1 as SGHAT and CDR2 as FQNNGV. Between the trimmed V and J ends, which lost 4 bases and 7 bases, there was a span of 20 bases. This CDR3 has 17 residues. The CDR3 DNA is TGTGCCAGCAGCTCCAATGGTTTCGGGGGGGGGAATTCACCCCTCCACTTT. Protein product: CASSSNGFGGGNSPLHF. The whole variable domain, remainder taken from reference TRBV11-2 and TRBJ1-6, is EAGVAQSPRYKIIEKRQSVAFWCNPISGHATLYWYQQILGQGPKLLIQFQNNGVVDDSQLPKDRFSAERLKGVDSTLKIQPAKLEDSAVYLCASSSNGFGGGNSPLHFGNGTRLTVT.

The chain couples TRBV5-4 to TRBJ2-1; the D is unclear. Trimming removed 4 bases at V and 5 bases at J, with 13 bases between. From germline, CDR1 is SGHNT and CDR2 YYREEE (reference sequence). The CDR3 is 14 residues long. CDR3 in DNA: TGTGCCAGCAGCAGCCAGACTGTGGACAATGAGCAGTTCTTC. Translation: CASSSQTVDNEQFF.

V and J are TRBV5-6 and TRBJ2-3; 11 bases are shared with TRBD2. Germline loops: CDR1 SGHDT, CDR2 YYEEEE. This CDR3 is 16 amino acids long. V dropped 3 bases and J dropped 6; count of bases not matched to a gene: 9. CDR3 loop: CASSSLAGVSPDTQYF. DNA of the CDR3: TGTGCCAGCAGCTCACTAGCGGGGGTCTCGCCTGATACGCAGTATTTT.

The V call is TRBV15, the J call TRBJ1-1; no reliable D call. V lost 1 base to trimming and J lost 0 bases, with 0 bases between them. This CDR3 contains 12 residues. Germline V gene sequence: CDR1 LNHNV, CDR2 YYDKDF (reference sequence). CDR3 region: CATSRVNTEAFF. CDR3 bases: TGTGCCACCAGCAGAGTGAACACTGAAGCTTTCTTT.

The chain employs TRBV11-2 and TRBJ2-7; TRBD2 is a possible D gene (6 bases). CDR3 length: 15 residues. From germline, CDR1 is SGHAT and CDR2 FQNNGV. Between the trimmed V and J ends, which lost 4 bases and 3 bases, there was a span of 16 bases. CDR3 region: CASSSLTRDFYEQYF. The CDR3, as DNA: TGTGCCAGCAGCTCCTTAACCCGGGACTTCTACGAGCAGTACTTC.

This clone was detected only a few times. The chain employs TRBV7-2 and TRBJ2-5; D gene ambiguous. CDR3 size: 13 residues. The germline V and J ends were trimmed by 5 bases and 2 bases, with 9 bases remaining between them. Germline CDR1 and CDR2: SGHTA and FQGNSA. The CDR3 DNA reads as TGTGCCAGCAGCCAATCAGTTCAAGAGACCCAGTACTTC. Residues: CASSQSVQETQYF.

This sequence joins TRBV30 and TRBJ1-2; possibly TRBD1 for D (5 bases). V dropped 1 base and J dropped 0 bases, with 9 bases sitting between them. In germline, CDR1 is GTSNPN, CDR2 SVGIG (reference sequence). The CDR3 is made up of 14 amino acids. The CDR3 protein is CAWSEGRANYGYTF. CDR3 sequence (DNA): TGTGCCTGGAGTGAGGGGAGGGCTAACTATGGCTACACCTTC.

The chain recombines TRBV5-4 with TRBJ2-2; D not certain. The V and J ends lost 0 bases and 6 bases respectively, with 3 bases between them. This CDR3 region has 12 residues. CDR1 SGHNT and CDR2 YYREEE come from the germline V gene (reference sequence). The CDR3 spells CASSLGSGELFF. As DNA, the CDR3 is TGTGCCAGCAGCTTGGGGTCCGGGGAGCTGTTTTTT.

This chain joins TRBV2 and TRBJ2-1; the match to TRBD2 covers 12 bases. Germline V gene lookup returns CDR1 SNHLY and CDR2 FYNNEI. The CDR3 runs to 18 residues. V was pared by 4 bases and J by 8 bases, with 15 bases of the junction left unmatched. The CDR3 protein is CASSARGTSGPLSDEQFF. The CDR3, as DNA: TGTGCCAGCAGTGCGAGAGGGACTAGCGGGCCCCTTTCGGATGAGCAGTTCTTC.

The chain links TRBV30 to TRBJ1-6; unclear D gene. Trimming removed 0 bases from V and 0 bases from J, with 6 bases in between. Germline loops: CDR1 GTSNPN, CDR2 SVGIG (reference sequence). The CDR3 sequence is 15 residues long. The CDR3 here is CAWSVGPSYNSPLHF. The CDR3 region has the DNA TGTGCCTGGAGTGTAGGTCCCTCCTATAATTCACCCCTCCACTTT. Supplemented by reference TRBV30 and TRBJ1-6, the full variable domain reads SQTIHQWPATLVQPVGSPLSLECTVEGTSNPNLYWYRQAAGRGLQLLFYSVGIGQISSEVPQNLSASRPQDRQFILSSKKLLLSDSGFYLCAWSVGPSYNSPLHFGNGTRLTVT.

The chain joins TRBV29-1 to TRBJ2-5; 8 bases are shared with TRBD2. There are 14 residues in the CDR3. Germline values: CDR1 SQVTM, CDR2 ANQGSEA. Unmatched junction bases numbered 8, after V lost 4 bases and J lost 4 bases. The CDR3 is CSVAYEAGVETQYF. CDR3 DNA: TGCAGCGTTGCATACGAAGCGGGGGTAGAGACCCAGTACTTC.

V and J are TRBV4-1 and TRBJ1-2; tentative D call: TRBD1 (5 bases). This CDR3 region has 13 residues. Germline CDR1 reads MGHRA; CDR2 reads YSYEKL. Trimming stripped 2 bases from V and 6 bases from J, with 10 bases between. This CDR3 is CASSQPRQHGYTF. The CDR3 DNA reads TGCGCCAGCAGCCAACCGAGACAGCATGGCTACACCTTC.